Here is one T cell receptor beta chain with its context. Its antigen is not known. The sample originates from a study of cytomegalovirus exposure and HLA in healthy donors. Study outcomes and limitations: Cytomegalovirus-associated TCR beta chains were listed, numbering 164.

The donors were part of the validation cohort, which consisted of roughly 110 subjects and was separate from the first cohort of about 650 subjects. Repertoires were generated with immunoSEQ multiplex PCR, while TCRdb's copy carries only in-frame clones and drops some. The table includes about 220,000 clones, roughly 84% detected once. The CDR3 is 16 residues long. Germline V gene data show CDR1 as MDHEN and CDR2 as SYDVKM. V shed 2 bases and J shed 2 bases, with 15 bases lying between them. The origin of this receptor is a woman aged 30 to 39 in good health and CMV-seropositive. Specimen: PBMCs. This chain uses TRBV28 with TRBJ1-2; the D gene is possibly TRBD1 (5 bases). CDR3 sequence: CASSLGGQLWNYGYTF. In nucleotides, the CDR3 is TGTGCCAGCAGTTTAGGGGGTCAACTTTGGAACTATGGCTACACCTTC.